Sequencing of this TCR beta chain was carried out in a study of T cells in Graves' hyperthyroidism and ophthalmopathy. What was amplified from RNA transcripts were TCR beta CDR3 regions. When the TCR CDR3 underwent first-round RT-PCR, the HTBI primer set was used. TCRdb reanalysed the multiplex PCR reads using MiXCR and keeps one entry per CDR3 protein. The repertoire includes about half a million distinct CDR3 sequences, nearly 20% of them detected once, and about 45% sits in the top ten. This clonotype occurred a few times. The sample was blood. The sequence derives from a man aged 35 to 55 with Graves' ophthalmopathy.

In DNA, the CDR3 is TGTGCCAGCAGTTATGACCCTCGGTACCTCCAGGGAAAGCCCCAGCATTTT. It yields the protein CASSYDPRYLQGKPQHF. The J gene is TRBJ1-5, the V gene TRBV6-2 or TRBV6-3, with a possible D match to TRBD1 (5 bases). This CDR3 region has 17 residues. Germline CDR1 and CDR2: MNHEY and SVGEGT. V was cut by 3 bases and J by 8 bases, with 23 bases left in between.